A selection of T cell receptor beta chains follows, all from one sample in a study of T-cell memory formation after mild COVID-19. TCRdb used MiXCR to reprocess the 5' RACE reads, holding one entry per CDR3 protein. The sample has under 300,000 distinct CDR3 sequences; roughly 18% are singletons. Sequenced material: PBMCs or a T cell subset sorted from them (not recorded which). These receptors were taken from a young man who had mild COVID-19 (a few samples of this study predate the infection). Cell type and time point are not known. The conserved cysteine and the conserved F or W are not part of the CDR3 here. Where a row states a size, it is once, few, many or the class of an expanded clone; other rows omit it.

cdr3_aa: ASSPAAGLWETQY; cdr3_length: 13; clone_size: many; j_call: TRBJ2-5; v_call: TRBV5-5
cdr3_aa: ATSRDSGLETQY; cdr3_length: 12; clone_size: .; j_call: TRBJ2-5; v_call: TRBV15
cdr3_aa: ASSYGGAGNQPQH; cdr3_length: 13; clone_size: .; j_call: TRBJ1-5; v_call: TRBV6-6
cdr3_aa: ASNLDGYT; cdr3_length: 8; clone_size: .; j_call: TRBJ1-2; v_call: TRBV19
cdr3_aa: ASSYGTGGSTDTQY; cdr3_length: 14; clone_size: .; j_call: TRBJ2-3; v_call: TRBV6-5
cdr3_aa: ASSQDPQGDFEAF; cdr3_length: 13; clone_size: .; j_call: TRBJ1-1; v_call: TRBV4-3
cdr3_aa: ASSLTGEPEAF; cdr3_length: 11; clone_size: few; j_call: TRBJ1-1; v_call: TRBV12-3/TRBV12-4
cdr3_aa: ASSHALGTGIRETQY; cdr3_length: 15; clone_size: few; j_call: TRBJ2-5; v_call: TRBV7-2
cdr3_aa: ASSDFMGNQPQH; cdr3_length: 12; clone_size: .; j_call: TRBJ1-5; v_call: TRBV7-2
cdr3_aa: ASRGRSLY; cdr3_length: 8; clone_size: few; j_call: TRBJ2-3; v_call: TRBV4-1
cdr3_aa: ASSQDVAGRNEQF; cdr3_length: 13; clone_size: .; j_call: TRBJ2-1; v_call: TRBV4-2
cdr3_aa: ATSRDLVGQNYGYT; cdr3_length: 14; clone_size: few; j_call: TRBJ1-2; v_call: TRBV15
cdr3_aa: ASSSSAYTTGEQF; cdr3_length: 13; clone_size: .; j_call: TRBJ2-1; v_call: TRBV6-5
cdr3_aa: ASSLGHGGEKLF; cdr3_length: 12; clone_size: .; j_call: TRBJ1-4; v_call: TRBV5-1
cdr3_aa: ASSSAGNNSPLH; cdr3_length: 12; clone_size: .; j_call: TRBJ1-6; v_call: TRBV5-1
cdr3_aa: ASIPSGSETQY; cdr3_length: 11; clone_size: many; j_call: TRBJ2-5; v_call: TRBV5-1
cdr3_aa: ASRGRDQPQH; cdr3_length: 10; clone_size: .; j_call: TRBJ1-5; v_call: TRBV2